These 10 T cell receptor beta chains originate from one sample sequenced in a study of cytomegalovirus exposure and HLA in healthy donors. Profiled with immunoSEQ multiplex PCR; TCRdb holds only in-frame clones, not every one. Found here are about 170,000 clones, about 86% of them singletons; the top ten hold 1.4%. The sample consisted of PBMCs. Receptors originate from a woman in her twenties or thirties in good health and CMV-seronegative.

This chain joins TRBV6-1 and TRBJ1-2; D is ambiguous. Trimming took 1 base from V and 6 from J, leaving 6 bases between them. The germline gives CDR1 MNHNS, CDR2 SASEGT. This CDR3 has 12 amino acids. The CDR3 bases are TGTGCCAGCAGTGAAGTCGACAATGGCTACACCTTC. Translated: CASSEVDNGYTF.

The V call is TRBV7-6, the J call TRBJ2-5; the match to TRBD2 covers 7 bases. The CDR3 is 14 amino acids. The ends lost 4 bases at V and 2 bases at J; junction bases unmatched: 4. Germline V gives CDR1 SGHVS, CDR2 FNYEAQ. Here the CDR3 DNA reads TGTGCCAGCAGCTCCCTCGGGGGGCAAGAGACCCAGTACTTC. Its protein product is CASSSLGGQETQYF.

V and J are TRBV11-2 and TRBJ1-2; 9 bases line up with TRBD1. The trim removed 5 bases at V and 3 bases at J, leaving 7 bases unmatched. From germline, CDR1 is SGHAT and CDR2 FQNNGV. The CDR3 has 15 amino acids. The DNA of the CDR3 is TGTGCCAGCAGCGGGTACAGGGGGCTGGACTATGGCTACACCTTC. Translating gives CASSGYRGLDYGYTF.

V gene TRBV6-1 combines with J gene TRBJ1-3; 8 nucleotides match TRBD1. Trimming removed 2 bases from V and 2 bases from J; junction bases left unmatched: 5. CDR3 length equals 16 residues. CDR1 and CDR2 from the germline V gene are MNHNS and SASEGT. CDR3 coding DNA: TGTGCCAGCAGTGAATCCCCGGACAGGGCTGGAAACACCATATATTTT. Amino acid sequence: CASSESPDRAGNTIYF.

The chain carries TRBV6-1 and TRBJ1-5; no clear D gene. V lost 4 bases, J lost 5 bases, and 12 bases lay in between. Germline V gives CDR1 MNHNS, CDR2 SASEGT. The CDR3 is 14 residues long. The CDR3 region is CASSVEGGHQPQHF. In nucleotides, the CDR3 is TGTGCCAGCAGTGTTGAGGGAGGGCATCAGCCCCAGCATTTT.

This clone was seen once. V usage is TRBV29-1 and J usage is TRBJ2-7; D is perhaps TRBD1 (5 bases). Germline V lookup: CDR1 SQVTM, CDR2 ANQGSEA. V gave up 1 base and J gave up 0 bases, with 7 bases separating them. The CDR3 runs 13 residues. The CDR3 region has the DNA TGCAGCGTTGAAGGACAGCACTCCTACGAGCAGTACTTC. Translation gives CSVEGQHSYEQYF.

The CDR3, as DNA: TGTGCCAGCTCACCGACAGGGGTAGGGGAGCAGTACTTC. As protein: CASSPTGVGEQYF. The J gene is TRBJ2-7, the V gene TRBV18; 8 bases map to TRBD1. The CDR3 runs to 13 residues. The V gene end was trimmed by 3 bases and the J gene end by 7 bases; junction bases not matched to a gene: 5. Per the germline V gene, CDR1 is KGHSH and CDR2 is LQKENI.

The chain combines TRBV4-2 with TRBJ2-7; D not certain. The V and J ends lost 0 bases and 4 bases respectively, with 10 bases between them. The V gene's germline CDR1 is LGHNA and CDR2 YNFKEQ. The CDR3 has 14 amino acids. In DNA, the CDR3 is TGTGCCAGCAGCCAAGAATTAGCTGGGTACGAGCAGTACTTC. Translating it yields CASSQELAGYEQYF.

The chain links TRBV5-1 to TRBJ1-1; no firm D call. V dropped 1 base and J dropped 5 bases, with 15 bases sitting between them. Germline lookup yields CDR1 SGHRS and CDR2 YFSETQ. The CDR3 extends over 15 amino acids. CDR3 protein: CASSLILGRVTEAFF. In DNA, the CDR3 is TGCGCCAGCAGCTTGATTCTCGGTAGAGTGACTGAAGCTTTCTTT.

The gene calls are TRBV6-1 and TRBJ1-1, with D possibly matching TRBD1 (6 bases). The V end lost 2 bases, the J end lost 1 base, and 14 bases lay between the germline ends. Germline V gene data show CDR1 as MNHNS and CDR2 as SASEGT. This CDR3 spans 16 amino acids. CDR3 residues: CASSEIGGAWNTEAFF. CDR3 sequence (DNA): TGTGCCAGCAGTGAAATTGGGGGGGCGTGGAACACTGAAGCTTTCTTT.